The 24 T cell receptor beta chains below all came from one sample that was sequenced in a study of blood T cell repertoires in COVID-19. This table comes from immunoSEQ multiplex PCR, and its TCRdb copy is limited to in-frame clones, with some not included. The sample shows approximately 430,000 clones, roughly 88% of them seen only once. The sample comprised peripheral blood. The receptors derive from a woman aged 30 to 39 with active or convalescent COVID-19.

The chain uses TRBV30 and TRBJ1-1; D is possibly TRBD1 (6 bases). CDR3 length: 12 amino acids. Trimming took off 0 bases at V and 10 bases at J, with 12 bases between the two ends. CDR1 and CDR2 from the germline V gene are GTSNPN and SVGIG (reference sequence). The CDR3 sequence: CAWSVARGLAFF. In nucleotides, the CDR3 is TGTGCCTGGAGTGTGGCCAGGGGTTTAGCTTTCTTT.

This rearrangement joins TRBV30 to TRBJ1-4, with 10 bases matching TRBD1. Trimming at V came to 5 bases and at J to 8 bases, leaving 5 bases not matched to a gene. The germline gives CDR1 GTSNPN, CDR2 SVGIG (reference sequence). This CDR3 spans 13 amino acids. Written as DNA, the CDR3 is TGTGCCTGGCGGGACAGGGGACGGGAAAAACTGTTTTTT. This translates into CAWRDRGREKLFF.

The CDR3 DNA follows: TGTGCCAGCAGTGTGCGGACTAGCGGGGGGGCGCTGAGCACAGATACGCAGTATTTT. The encoded protein is CASSVRTSGGALSTDTQYF. The chain uses TRBV2 and TRBJ2-3; 15 nucleotides line up with TRBD2. CDR1 is SNHLY and CDR2 is FYNNEI in the germline V gene. V shed 4 bases and J 0 bases; nucleotides not matched to a gene: 8. The CDR3 extends over 19 amino acids.

This clone was detected once. This chain links TRBV10-3 with TRBJ1-5, with 8 bases matching TRBD1. With 3 bases clipped from V and 6 bases from J, the junction kept 4 bases outside the gene matches. This CDR3 has 14 residues. Germline CDR1 and CDR2: ENHRY and SYGVKD. CDR3 amino acids: CAISDSGGGQPQHF. In DNA form, the CDR3 reads TGTGCCATCAGTGATTCAGGGGGCGGTCAGCCCCAGCATTTT.

The CDR3 spells CASSPRVLGVGTDTQYF. In nucleotides, the CDR3 is TGTGCCAGCTCACCCCGGGTGCTTGGCGTAGGCACAGATACGCAGTATTTT. J is TRBJ2-3 and V is TRBV18, with D uncertain. CDR1 is KGHSH, CDR2 LQKENI, per germline. The V end lost 3 bases, the J end lost 1 base, and 17 bases lay between the germline ends. The CDR3 covers 17 residues.

The chain is built from TRBV11-1 and TRBJ2-1; a weak D match, TRBD1 (6 bases). The V end was cut by 1 base, the J end by 6 bases, with 7 bases between. CDR1 SGHAT and CDR2 FQDESV come from the germline V gene (reference sequence). There are 13 residues in the CDR3. CDR3 sequence (DNA): TGTGCCAGCAGCTTAGGGACAGCCAATGAGCAGTTCTTC. Encoded protein: CASSLGTANEQFF.

V usage is TRBV5-4 and J usage is TRBJ2-1; TRBD2 matches at 16 bases. This CDR3 comprises 18 residues. Per the germline V gene, CDR1 is SGHNT and CDR2 is YYREEE (reference sequence). After removal of 4 bases from V and 2 bases from J, the junction contained 6 bases not matched to a gene. CDR3 loop: CASSPGTSGRDPYNEQFF. For the CDR3, the DNA is TGTGCCAGCAGCCCCGGGACTAGCGGGAGGGACCCCTACAATGAGCAGTTCTTC.

The chain couples TRBV5-4 to TRBJ1-2; D is perhaps TRBD1 (6 bases). Germline V lookup: CDR1 SGHNT, CDR2 YYREEE (reference sequence). The CDR3 runs 14 residues. V lost 4 bases and J lost 4, with 14 bases in between. CDR3 loop: CASSPEDSFYGYTF. Here the CDR3 DNA reads TGTGCCAGCAGCCCCGAGGACAGTTTCTATGGCTACACCTTC. Looking up the rest from reference TRBV5-4 and TRBJ1-2 gives the full variable domain: ETGVTQSPTHLIKTRGQQVTLRCSSQSGHNTVSWYQQALGQGPQFIFQYYREEENGRGNFPPRFSGLQFPNYSSELNVNALELDDSALYLCASSPEDSFYGYTFGSGTRLTVV.

This rearrangement joins TRBV2 to TRBJ1-5; D ambiguous. Germline CDR1 reads SNHLY; CDR2 reads FYNNEI. This CDR3 spans 15 amino acids. Trimming pared 5 bases from V and 0 bases from J, leaving 11 bases between. CDR3 sequence (DNA): TGTGCCAGCAGTCAAGATAGTCATAGCAATCAGCCCCAGCATTTT. This translates into CASSQDSHSNQPQHF. Filled out from reference TRBV2 and TRBJ1-5, the complete variable domain reads EPEVTQTPSHQVTQMGQEVILRCVPISNHLYFYWYRQILGQKVEFLVSFYNNEISEKSEIFDDQFSVERPDGSNFTLKIRSTKLEDSAMYFCASSQDSHSNQPQHFGDGTRLSIL.

The CDR3: CASSQDRQTPMNTEAFF. CDR3 nucleotide sequence: TGCGCCAGCAGCCAAGACCGACAGACCCCAATGAACACTGAAGCTTTCTTT. V usage is TRBV4-1 and J usage is TRBJ1-1; D perhaps matches TRBD1 (5 bases). This CDR3 has 17 residues. V was pared by 0 bases and J by 0 bases, with 14 bases between. In germline, CDR1 is MGHRA, CDR2 YSYEKL.

The chain has TRBV7-9 and TRBJ1-1, with 7 bases fitting TRBD1. The germline gives CDR1 SEHNR, CDR2 FQNEAQ (reference sequence). This CDR3 region has 13 residues. J gave up 4 bases and V 5 bases, and 4 bases lay outside the gene matches. The CDR3 DNA reads as TGTGCCAGCAGCCCGGGACAGCTCACTGAAGCTTTCTTT. Amino acids: CASSPGQLTEAFF.

The genes are TRBV15 and TRBJ1-1, with a tentative D call TRBD1 (6 bases). The V end was cut by 8 bases, the J end by 0 bases, with 16 bases between. The CDR3 sequence is 15 residues long. Looked up from germline, CDR1 is LNHNV and CDR2 is YYDKDF (reference sequence). CDR3 protein: CATANYRDMNTEAFF. The DNA for the CDR3 is TGTGCCACCGCTAACTACAGGGATATGAACACTGAAGCTTTCTTT. Together with reference TRBV15 and TRBJ1-1, the CDR3 gives the full variable domain: DAMVIQNPRYQVTQFGKPVTLSCSQTLNHNVMYWYQQKSSQAPKLLFHYYDKDFNNEADTPDNFQSRRPNTSFCFLDIRSPGLGDTAMYLCATANYRDMNTEAFFGQGTRLTVV.

The CDR3 DNA reads TGCGCCAGCAGCTTAGTGGAAGGGGGTAATACTGAAGCTTTCTTT. Translating it yields CASSLVEGGNTEAFF. The chain joins TRBV5-1 to TRBJ1-1, with D tentatively TRBD1 (6 bases). CDR3 size: 15 residues. CDR1 is SGHRS and CDR2 is YFSETQ in the germline V gene. The germline V and J ends were trimmed by 2 bases and 5 bases, with 16 bases remaining between them.

This chain uses TRBV19 with TRBJ2-7; D not certain. CDR1 is LNHDA and CDR2 is SQIVND in the germline V gene (reference sequence). V was cut by 3 bases and J by 3 bases, with 12 bases left in between. CDR3 length: 14 residues. CDR3 bases: TGTGCCAGTAGTATGGGCAGAGCCGACTACGAGCAGTACTTC. Translation gives CASSMGRADYEQYF.

The J gene is TRBJ2-2, the V gene TRBV14, with D possibly TRBD2 on 5 matching bases. The length of the CDR3 is 13 residues. V was trimmed by 4 bases and J by 5 bases, leaving 8 bases between them. Germline V gives CDR1 SGHDN, CDR2 FVKESK. CDR3 coding DNA: TGTGCCAGCAGCCGTAGGGAGACCGGGGAGCTGTTTTTT. It yields the protein CASSRRETGELFF. Drawing the rest from reference TRBV14 and TRBJ2-2, the complete variable domain is EAGVTQFPSHSVIEKGQTVTLRCDPISGHDNLYWYRRVMGKEIKFLLHFVKESKQDESGMPNNRFLAERTGGTYSTLKVQPAELEDSGVYFCASSRRETGELFFGEGSRLTVL.

This clone showed up just a few times. This chain connects TRBV28 to TRBJ1-5, with D tentatively TRBD1 (6 bases). The CDR3 consists of 14 residues. Between the trimmed V and J ends, which lost 5 bases and 2 bases, there was a span of 10 bases. Per germline, CDR1 MDHEN and CDR2 SYDVKM. The CDR3: CASSQGLGNQPQHF. In DNA form, the CDR3 reads TGTGCCAGCAGTCAGGGGTTAGGCAATCAGCCCCAGCATTTT. Together with reference TRBV28 and TRBJ1-5, the CDR3 gives the full variable domain: DVKVTQSSRYLVKRTGEKVFLECVQDMDHENMFWYRQDPGLGLRLIYFSYDVKMKEKGDIPEGYSVSREKKERFSLILESASTNQTSMYLCASSQGLGNQPQHFGDGTRLSIL.

This clone occurred a few times. J is TRBJ1-4 and V is TRBV7-8; 7 positions agree with TRBD1. CDR3 size: 15 residues. The V gene end was trimmed by 4 bases and the J gene end by 5 bases; junction bases not matched to a gene: 7. Germline-derived CDR1 and CDR2 are SGHVS and FQNEAQ. CDR3 nucleotides: TGTGCCAGCAGCTCCTGGACAGGAGACAATGAAAAACTGTTTTTT. It is translated as CASSSWTGDNEKLFF.

In its sample, this clone was seen a few times. The chain employs TRBV7-9 and TRBJ1-2; 9 positions agree with TRBD1. V lost 4 bases, J lost 8 bases, and 5 bases stayed unmatched. CDR3 size: 13 residues. Germline V gene sequence: CDR1 SEHNR, CDR2 FQNEAQ (reference sequence). CDR3 in amino acids: CASSSQGALGYTF. As DNA, the CDR3 is TGTGCCAGCAGCTCACAGGGGGCGCTCGGCTACACCTTC.

The chain joins TRBV19 to TRBJ2-5, with D unresolved. Germline CDR1 is LNHDA and CDR2 is SQIVND (reference sequence). The CDR3 is 15 residues long. Trimming shortened V by 5 bases and J by 3 bases, and 16 bases separated the two germline ends. CDR3 coding DNA: TGTGCCAGTAGTGCAAACGCCGCCCCGGAAGAGACCCAGTACTTC. This sequence encodes CASSANAAPEETQYF. The whole variable domain, filled in from reference TRBV19 and TRBJ2-5, reads DGGITQSPKYLFRKEGQNVTLSCEQNLNHDAMYWYRQDPGQGLRLIYYSQIVNDFQKGDIAEGYSVSREKKESFPLTVTSAQKNPTAFYLCASSANAAPEETQYFGPGTRLLVL.

This rearrangement joins TRBV27 to TRBJ2-3; a weak D match, TRBD2 (7 bases). Trimming removed 7 bases from V and 1 base from J, with 18 bases in between. This CDR3 region has 16 residues. The V gene's germline CDR1 is MNHEY and CDR2 SMNVEV (reference sequence). CDR3 bases: TGTGCCAGCAAACATCACACGGGGGGCCGCACAGATACGCAGTATTTT. This sequence encodes CASKHHTGGRTDTQYF.

V and J are TRBV9 and TRBJ1-2, with 8 bases identical to TRBD1. The CDR3 is 15 residues long. Trimming removed 0 bases from V and 2 bases from J; junction bases left unmatched: 3. Germline-derived CDR1 and CDR2 are SGDLS and YYNGEE. This CDR3 reads CASSVGAGGNYGYTF. In DNA form, the CDR3 reads TGTGCCAGCAGCGTAGGGGCAGGGGGCAACTATGGCTACACCTTC.

This chain joins TRBV10-1 and TRBJ1-2; 9 bases map to TRBD1. Germline CDR1 and CDR2: WNHNN and SYGVQD (reference sequence). The CDR3 contains 16 residues. V shed 4 bases and J 5 bases; nucleotides not matched to a gene: 11. The CDR3: CASSGSGTGNRYGYTF. CDR3 bases: TGCGCCAGCAGTGGGTCCGGGACAGGGAATCGATATGGCTACACCTTC.

The rearrangement uses TRBV6-2 or TRBV6-3 and TRBJ2-7; TRBD2 aligns across 8 bases. The CDR3 has 15 amino acids. The V gene end was trimmed by 2 bases and the J gene end by 1 base; junction bases not matched to a gene: 4. CDR1 is MNHEY and CDR2 is SVGEGT in the germline V gene. This chain's CDR3 is CASSYGLAGSYEQYF. In DNA, the CDR3 is TGTGCCAGCAGTTACGGGTTAGCGGGGTCCTACGAGCAGTACTTC.

The chain joins TRBV25-1 to TRBJ1-6; D uncertain. This CDR3 comprises 13 residues. V lost 1 base and J 7 bases, leaving 5 bases between the germline ends. The germline V gene has CDR1 MGHDK and CDR2 SYGVNS. Here the CDR3 DNA reads TGTGCCAGCAGTGAATCTGGCAATTCACCCCTCCACTTT. Amino acids: CASSESGNSPLHF.